This TCR beta chain appears in the sequencing data of a study of a mutant IDH1 vaccine in newly diagnosed glioma. The germline V gene encodes CDR1 SGHAT and CDR2 FQNNGV. Between the trimmed V and J ends, which lost 6 bases and 4 bases, there was a span of 7 bases. This CDR3 is built from 11 residues. Generated by immunoSEQ multiplex PCR, the TCRdb table keeps only in-frame clones and is missing some. The sample lists some 70,000 clones, 84% occurring once. Concerning this clone: Its antigen is not identified.

Sample time point: week 23, last vaccination. One vaccine dose held 300 ug of mutant IDH1 20-mer peptide and came with topical imiquimod. The TCR comes from a man between 18 and 35 years old with glioma. The material sequenced was PBMCs, taken from a glioma patient whose treatment included an IDH1 peptide vaccine. This sequence joins TRBV11-2 and TRBJ2-7; the D gene is possibly TRBD1 (5 bases). CDR3 amino acids: CASRQGYEQYF. The CDR3 region has the DNA TGTGCCAGCAGGCAGGGATACGAGCAGTACTTC.